The present T cell receptor (beta chain) was sequenced within a study of T cell responses to AZD1222 COVID-19 vaccine. Study summary: Second-dose schedules of about 4 or about 12 weeks were combined.

Trimming pared 4 bases from V and 4 bases from J, leaving 14 bases between. The CDR3 extends over 15 amino acids. Germline CDR1 and CDR2: LGHDT and YNNKEL (reference sequence). The assay was immunoSEQ multiplex PCR, and TCRdb's table has in-frame clones only and misses some. The sample consists of approximately 170,000 clones, approximately 90% of them appearing once. Comments on this clone: Antigen unknown.

Overall study results and limits: Nearly half of unique spike-specific TCRs reportedly avoided B.1.351 and B.1.1.7 mutated regions.

The gene calls are TRBV3-1 (or the pseudogene TRBV3-2) and TRBJ1-3, with D perhaps TRBD1 (6 bases). The input for sequencing was peripheral blood, taken on day 0 of AZD1222 vaccination. The receptor's source is an adult in good health. DNA for the CDR3: TGTGCCAGCAGCCCAGGGGAGTTAGTGGGAAACACCATATATTTT. It yields the protein CASSPGELVGNTIYF.